What follows are 5 T cell receptor beta chains derived from one specimen sequenced in a study of T cell clones after liver transplantation. Generated by immunoSEQ multiplex PCR, the TCRdb table keeps only in-frame clones and is missing some. The sample holds approximately 70,000 clones, approximately 80% seen once. This sample comprised CD4+ T cells from blood, obtained about 50 months after liver transplant. The receptor source for this set is a human patient who received a liver transplant. Some T cells may have originated in the graft donor.

The chain employs TRBV7-9 and TRBJ2-7; no clear D gene. The CDR3 is made up of 11 amino acids. CDR1 and CDR2 from the germline V gene are SEHNR and FQNEAQ (reference sequence). Trimming left V 3 bases short and J 5 bases short, with 5 bases between. CDR3 in amino acids: CASSLTHEQYF. CDR3 DNA: TGTGCCAGCAGCTTGACTCACGAGCAGTACTTC.

This clone was counted between two and nine times. This rearrangement joins TRBV5-1 to TRBJ2-3; D gene uncertain. This CDR3 region has 12 residues. V was clipped by 2 bases and J by 6 bases, with 7 bases between them. Germline assignment: CDR1 SGHRS and CDR2 YFSETQ. CDR3 residues: CASSLRADTQYF. The DNA for the CDR3 is TGCGCCAGCAGCTTAAGAGCGGATACGCAGTATTTT.

The V gene is TRBV19, the J gene TRBJ2-3; 10 bases are a match to TRBD1. CDR3 length: 15 residues. The germline V gene encodes CDR1 LNHDA and CDR2 SQIVND (reference sequence). The V gene end was trimmed by 4 bases and the J gene end by 1 base; junction bases not matched to a gene: 2. The CDR3: CASSSGQGGTDTQYF. DNA for the CDR3: TGTGCCAGTAGTAGCGGACAGGGGGGCACAGATACGCAGTATTTT.

V usage is TRBV15 and J usage is TRBJ1-6; D gene ambiguous. CDR3 length: 12 residues. The germline V gene has CDR1 LNHNV and CDR2 YYDKDF (reference sequence). The V end lost 0 bases, the J end lost 10 bases, and 4 bases lay between the germline ends. The CDR3 bases are TGTGCCACCAGCAGAGATCTGTCACCCCTCCACTTT. This gives the protein CATSRDLSPLHF.

CDR3 in DNA: TGTGCCAGCAGGATGGACAGGGACACCGGGGAGCTGTTTTTT. Translating it yields CASRMDRDTGELFF. This chain joins TRBV28 and TRBJ2-2, with TRBD1 identical over 8 bases. Trimming cost V 6 bases and J 3 bases; bases outside gene matches: 3. This CDR3 comprises 14 residues. Germline-derived CDR1 and CDR2 are MDHEN and SYDVKM.